One sample yielded the 26 T cell receptor beta chains listed below, sequenced in a study of blood T cells in healthy people across ages. The second PCR ran roughly 6 to 11 cycles with a sample-barcoded 5' primer and J-beta primers. TCRdb re-derived calls from the 5' RACE reads in MiXCR, one entry per CDR3 protein. The sample has about 940,000 distinct CDR3 sequences; roughly 48% are singletons. The sample was blood. The origin of the receptors is a young man in good health.

The J gene is TRBJ2-7, the V gene TRBV21-1; the table's TRBD1 call for D was not verified on the DNA. TRBV21-1 is a pseudogene segment. This CDR3 region has 15 residues. CDR3 bases: TGTGCCAGCAGCACCCGGACAGGGTGGGGGTACGAGCAGTACTTC. Its protein is CASSTRTGWGYEQYF.

This clonotype appeared many times. The rearrangement uses TRBV11-2 and TRBJ2-5; D is ambiguous. The CDR3 sequence is 12 residues long. Germline V gene lookup returns CDR1 SGHAT and CDR2 FQNNGV. V was cut by 1 base and J by 5 bases, with 5 bases left in between. CDR3 protein: CASSLALETQYF. In nucleotides, the CDR3 is TGTGCCAGCAGCTTAGCGCTCGAGACCCAGTACTTC.

The chain is built from TRBV5-1 and TRBJ2-1; TRBD1 is a possible D gene (7 bases). CDR1 SGHRS and CDR2 YFSETQ come from the germline V gene. The V and J ends lost 0 bases and 8 bases respectively, with 18 bases between them. The CDR3 spans 16 residues. CDR3: CASSLATQGTGHEQFF. The CDR3 bases are TGCGCCAGCAGCTTGGCGACACAGGGGACTGGCCATGAGCAGTTCTTC.

The V call is TRBV29-1, the J call TRBJ2-2, with 7 positions matching TRBD2. The germline CDR1 and CDR2 sequences are SQVTM and ANQGSEA. After removal of 6 bases from V and 3 bases from J, the junction contained 4 bases not matched to a gene. The CDR3 runs 13 residues. CDR3 in amino acids: CSVGGVDTGELFF. In DNA, the CDR3 is TGCAGCGTGGGGGGGGTAGACACCGGGGAGCTGTTTTTT.

The chain recombines TRBV25-1 with TRBJ1-2, with unresolved D. The CDR3 totals 12 residues. Trimming stripped 3 bases from V and 5 bases from J, with 7 bases between. Germline CDR1 is MGHDK and CDR2 is SYGVNS. In nucleotides, the CDR3 is TGTGCCAGCAGTGACCCCGGGTATGGCTACACCTTC. Encoded protein: CASSDPGYGYTF.

This clonotype has just a few counts. The chain uses TRBV30 and TRBJ2-1; D is unclear. V was shortened by 1 base and J by 8 bases, with 18 bases between the two germline ends. Germline CDR1 is GTSNPN and CDR2 is SVGIG (reference sequence). The CDR3 runs 15 residues. CDR3 DNA sequence: TGTGCCTGGAGTGAGACCGGTCTCGTAACGGATGAGCAGTTCTTC. Protein: CAWSETGLVTDEQFF. The full variable domain, rest sourced from reference TRBV30 and TRBJ2-1, is SQTIHQWPATLVQPVGSPLSLECTVEGTSNPNLYWYRQAAGRGLQLLFYSVGIGQISSEVPQNLSASRPQDRQFILSSKKLLLSDSGFYLCAWSETGLVTDEQFFGPGTRLTVL.

Concerning this clonotype: One end of the junction does not line up with germline, which may come from a read error. The chain employs TRBV5-1 and TRBJ2-4; no clear D. The DNA end is more similar to TRBJ2-7, so the J call may be wrong. There are 13 residues in the CDR3. CDR1 and CDR2 (germline): SGHRS, YFSETQ. The CDR3 nucleotides are TGCGCCAGCACCTTGACAACTCAGGACGAGCAGTACTTC. Residues: CASTLTTQDEQYF.

V is TRBV4-1 and J is TRBJ2-1; D is unclear. The CDR3 length is 13 residues. Germline-derived CDR1 and CDR2 are MGHRA and YSYEKL. V was clipped by 3 bases and J by 9 bases, with 12 bases between them. The CDR3 spells CASSQPRLGEQFF. The DNA for the CDR3 is TGCGCCAGCAGCCAGCCTCGACTTGGTGAGCAGTTCTTC.

The chain recombines TRBV7-9 with TRBJ2-3, with D perhaps assigned TRBD1 or TRBD2 (5 bases each). Germline CDR1 reads SEHNR; CDR2 reads FQNEAQ (reference sequence). This CDR3 has 16 residues. The germline V and J ends were trimmed by 5 bases and 2 bases, with 17 bases remaining between them. CDR3 sequence (DNA): TGTGCCAGCAGCCCGAACCGGGACCGGTACACAGATACGCAGTATTTT. It yields the protein CASSPNRDRYTDTQYF. Looking up the rest from reference TRBV7-9 and TRBJ2-3 gives the full variable domain: DTGVSQNPRHKITKRGQNVTFRCDPISEHNRLYWYRQTLGQGPEFLTYFQNEAQLEKSRLLSDRFSAERPKGSFSTLEIQRTEQGDSAMYLCASSPNRDRYTDTQYFGPGTRLTVL.

The chain uses TRBV4-2 and TRBJ2-7, with 8 bases lining up with TRBD2. V shed 0 bases, J shed 0 bases, and the junction held 16 bases outside the gene matches. Looked up from germline, CDR1 is LGHNA and CDR2 is YNFKEQ. The CDR3 totals 20 residues. CDR3 residues: CASSQEGQTGAGASSYEQYF. CDR3 DNA sequence: TGTGCCAGCAGCCAAGAAGGGCAGACTGGAGCGGGGGCAAGCTCCTACGAGCAGTACTTC.

About this clonotype itself: One junction end does not reproduce the germline sequence, and a read error may be involved. This chain joins TRBV5-1 and TRBJ2-1; D uncertain. The CDR3 covers 12 residues. Per the germline V gene, CDR1 is SGHRS and CDR2 is YFSETQ. The CDR3 DNA reads TGCGCCAGCAGCACGATTTACAATAAGCAGTTCTTC. This translates into CASSTIYNKQFF.

This rearrangement joins TRBV27 to TRBJ2-7, with unresolved D. V was clipped by 3 bases and J by 2 bases, with 11 bases between them. Germline lookup yields CDR1 MNHEY and CDR2 SMNVEV (reference sequence). This CDR3 is 14 amino acids long. The CDR3 DNA reads as TGTGCCAGCAGTTTGGGCAGGCTTGCCTACGAGCAGTACTTC. Translated, it gives CASSLGRLAYEQYF.

This chain uses TRBV20-1 with TRBJ1-2; D may be TRBD1 (6 bases). This CDR3 is built from 11 residues. Germline CDR1 reads DFQATT; CDR2 reads SNEGSKA (reference sequence). CDR3 in DNA: TGCAGAATACAGGGCGACTATGGCTACACCTTC. This sequence encodes CRIQGDYGYTF.

CDR3 amino acids: CASSLYPGEGDEQYF. The CDR3 DNA reads TGCGCCAGCAGCTTGTATCCGGGTGAGGGGGACGAGCAGTACTTC. The chain is built from TRBV5-1 and TRBJ2-7, with D possibly TRBD1 on 6 matching bases. V was trimmed by 1 base and J by 5 bases, leaving 16 bases between them. This CDR3 region has 15 residues. CDR1 and CDR2 from the germline V gene are SGHRS and YFSETQ.

The rearrangement uses TRBV4-1 and TRBJ2-4; D is unresolved. Near its end, the DNA agrees better with TRBJ2-7, so the J call may be wrong. CDR3 length: 13 amino acids. Looked up from germline, CDR1 is MGHRA and CDR2 is YSYEKL. CDR3 nucleotides: TGCGCCAGCAGCGCATTATTCTCTTACGAGCAGTACTTC. Its protein is CASSALFSYEQYF.

Only a few counts were recorded for this clonotype. V and J are TRBV9 and TRBJ1-5; no definite D call. Trimming cost V 0 bases and J 0 bases, with 7 bases left between them. The length of the CDR3 is 15 residues. Germline CDR1 is SGDLS and CDR2 is YYNGEE. The CDR3 reads CASSVAGFSNQPQHF. The DNA for the CDR3 is TGTGCCAGCAGCGTAGCCGGTTTTAGCAATCAGCCCCAGCATTTT.

This clonotype was observed a single time. The chain carries TRBV29-1 and TRBJ2-2; 7 nucleotides line up with TRBD1. This CDR3 has 13 residues. The germline V gene has CDR1 SQVTM and CDR2 ANQGSEA. Trimming cost V 7 bases and J 5 bases; bases outside gene matches: 7. CDR3: CSACQDRTGELFF. In nucleotides, the CDR3 is TGCAGCGCCTGCCAGGACAGGACCGGGGAGCTGTTTTTT.

The genes are TRBV19 and TRBJ1-6; D not certain. The length of the CDR3 is 13 residues. The V end was cut by 7 bases, the J end by 3 bases, with 7 bases between. Germline loops: CDR1 LNHDA, CDR2 SQIVND (reference sequence). The chain's CDR3 is CASMVRYNSPLHF. DNA of the CDR3: TGTGCCAGTATGGTTCGCTATAATTCACCCCTCCACTTT.

This clonotype was recorded a few times. For the CDR3, the DNA is TGTGCCAGCGTCCTAGCGCGCACAGATACGCAGTATTTT. It is translated as CASVLARTDTQYF. The rearrangement joins TRBV7-2 to TRBJ2-3; maybe TRBD2 (6 bases). Germline-derived CDR1 and CDR2 are SGHTA and FQGNSA. There are 13 residues in the CDR3. V was shortened by 8 bases and J by 1 base, with 10 bases between the two germline ends.

This chain uses TRBV20-1 with TRBJ2-7; 7 bases map to TRBD2. Trimming cost V 6 bases and J 4 bases; bases outside gene matches: 6. CDR1 is DFQATT, CDR2 SNEGSKA, per germline (reference sequence). This CDR3 has 12 amino acids. CDR3 sequence reads: CSAGGGKYEQYF. CDR3 sequence (DNA): TGCAGTGCGGGCGGGGGAAAGTACGAGCAGTACTTC.

To note about this clonotype: A read error may account for a junction end that differs from germline. The V and J genes are TRBV3-1 and TRBJ1-2; a possible D gene is TRBD1 (6 bases). CDR1 and CDR2 (germline): LGHDT, YNNKEL (reference sequence). This CDR3 comprises 13 residues. CDR3 residues: CASSQRDNYGCTF. The CDR3 DNA follows: TGTGCCAGCAGCCAACGGGACAACTATGGCTGCACCTTC.

This clonotype was found a few times. The rearrangement uses TRBV3-1 and TRBJ2-7; D ambiguous. Germline loops: CDR1 LGHDT, CDR2 YNNKEL (reference sequence). CDR3 length equals 11 residues. The V end lost 2 bases, the J end lost 10 bases, and 9 bases lay between the germline ends. CDR3 sequence reads: CASSQTWAQYF. The CDR3 DNA is TGTGCCAGCAGCCAAACATGGGCCCAGTACTTC.

The rearrangement joins TRBV3-1 to TRBJ2-1; possible D gene TRBD1, 5 bases. The CDR3 spans 15 residues. Trimming stripped 0 bases from V and 6 bases from J, with 12 bases between. Germline V gene sequence: CDR1 LGHDT, CDR2 YNNKEL (reference sequence). The CDR3 loop reads CASSQEGRARNEQFF. The CDR3 region has the DNA TGTGCCAGCAGCCAAGAGGGCAGGGCCCGCAATGAGCAGTTCTTC.

This clonotype was seen only a few times. The chain employs TRBV6-6 and TRBJ2-3; no reliable D call. Germline values: CDR1 MNHNY, CDR2 SVGAGI (reference sequence). Trimming removed 5 bases from V and 6 bases from J, with 9 bases in between. The CDR3 is 12 residues long. CDR3 loop: CASSKNTDTQYF. CDR3 DNA: TGTGCCAGCAGTAAGAATACGGATACGCAGTATTTT.

The sample holds many counts of this clonotype. The V call is TRBV5-1, the J call TRBJ2-5, with no clear D. The CDR3 extends over 12 amino acids. CDR1 and CDR2 from the germline V gene are SGHRS and YFSETQ. Trimming took off 4 bases at V and 1 base at J, with 5 bases between the two ends. CDR3 DNA sequence: TGCGCCAGCAGCGACCTCCAAGAGACCCAGTACTTC. It is translated as CASSDLQETQYF.

This sequence joins TRBV20-1 and TRBJ2-1; the D gene is possibly TRBD2 (5 bases). CDR3 length equals 16 residues. Germline V lookup: CDR1 DFQATT, CDR2 SNEGSKA (reference sequence). Between the trimmed V and J ends, which lost 5 bases and 3 bases, there was a span of 20 bases. CDR3 amino acids: CSAPRADHPRYNEQFF. The CDR3, as DNA: TGCAGTGCTCCCCGAGCGGACCACCCCCGCTACAATGAGCAGTTCTTC.